The subject of this entry is one TCR beta chain. This entry is derived from a study of shared clonotypes between healthy human individuals. Clones were sequenced by immunoSEQ multiplex PCR, and TCRdb holds only the in-frame ones, with some missing. The sample comprises more than 2,000,000 clones, 90% to 95% of which are singletons, and more than 0.12% rests with the top ten. Germline CDR1 and CDR2: KGHSH and LQKENI. Trimming took 3 bases from V and 5 from J, leaving 14 bases between them. The CDR3 has 15 residues. The sequence was collected from a man younger than 35 in good health. V and J are TRBV18 and TRBJ2-1; D unresolved. Sequencing input: naive CD4+ T cells sorted from blood. Subset given: CD45RA+ positively selected. CDR3 loop: CASSPVGLTNNEQFF. For the CDR3, the DNA is TGTGCCAGCTCACCGGTGGGTCTTACAAACAATGAGCAGTTCTTC.